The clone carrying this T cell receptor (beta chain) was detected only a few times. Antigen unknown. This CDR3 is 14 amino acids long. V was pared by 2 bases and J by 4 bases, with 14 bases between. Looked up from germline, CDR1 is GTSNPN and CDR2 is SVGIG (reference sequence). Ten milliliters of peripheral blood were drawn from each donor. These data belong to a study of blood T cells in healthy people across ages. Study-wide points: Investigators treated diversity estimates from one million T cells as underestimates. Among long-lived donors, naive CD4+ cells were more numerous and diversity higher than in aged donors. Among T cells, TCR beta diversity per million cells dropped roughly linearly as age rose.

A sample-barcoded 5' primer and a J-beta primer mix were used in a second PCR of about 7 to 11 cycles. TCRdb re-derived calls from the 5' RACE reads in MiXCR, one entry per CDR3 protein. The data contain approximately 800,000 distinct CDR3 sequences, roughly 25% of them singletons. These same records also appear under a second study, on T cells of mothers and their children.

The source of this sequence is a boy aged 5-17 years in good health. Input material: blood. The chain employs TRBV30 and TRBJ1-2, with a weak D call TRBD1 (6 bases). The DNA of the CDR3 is TGTGCCTGGAGTCCCCACAGGGAGATCTATGGCTACACCTTC. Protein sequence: CAWSPHREIYGYTF.